These T cell receptor beta chains were read from a single sample in a study of PD-L1 blockade in urothelial cancer. Repertoires were generated with immunoSEQ multiplex PCR, while TCRdb's copy carries only in-frame clones and drops some. The sample holds roughly 63,000 clones, about four fifths seen once. Here the sequenced sample was PBMCs, taken around atezolizumab (anti-PD-L1) treatment. The receptors here all came from an older man with urothelial cancer. CDR3s include the opening cysteine and the closing phenylalanine or tryptophan. Fields, in order: CDR3 DNA, CDR3 protein, V gene, clone size, D gene, J gene. A D gene is named only where the DNA matches it firmly. Clone size is stated in some rows and not others, as once, few, many or a class when expanded.

DNA: TGTGCCAGCAGCCAAATGACAGGGCTAGCCTACAATGAGCAGTTCTTC; CDR3: CASSQMTGLAYNEQFF; V: TRBV4-2; size: NA; D: TRBD1; J: TRBJ2-1
DNA: TGTGCCAGCAGCCGGACGACAGGGCCATACGAGCAGTACTTC; CDR3: CASSRTTGPYEQYF; V: TRBV7-2; size: NA; D: TRBD1; J: TRBJ2-7
DNA: TGTGCCAGCAGGGGGGCGGGTGGGGTTGTGAACACTGAAGCTTTCTTT; CDR3: CASRGAGGVVNTEAFF; V: TRBV27; size: NA; D: NA; J: TRBJ1-1
DNA: TGTGCCAGCAGTGAAGGCAGGGGGGAGTATGGCTACACCTTC; CDR3: CASSEGRGEYGYTF; V: TRBV2; size: NA; D: TRBD1; J: TRBJ1-2
DNA: TGTGCCAGCAGCTTAGATCGTGCCTACGAGCAGTACTTC; CDR3: CASSLDRAYEQYF; V: TRBV11-2; size: once; D: NA; J: TRBJ2-7
DNA: TGTGCCAGCAGCTTAAATGGCGCAGGGTTAGTCACTGAAGCTTTCTTT; CDR3: CASSLNGAGLVTEAFF; V: TRBV7-3; size: NA; D: NA; J: TRBJ1-1
DNA: TGTGCCAGCAGCTTAGTACTAAACACAGATACGCAGTATTTT; CDR3: CASSLVLNTDTQYF; V: TRBV11-2; size: NA; D: NA; J: TRBJ2-3
DNA: TGCGCCAGCAGCTTGGCTGAGGGATCCTCGGCGGAAGCTTTCTTT; CDR3: CASSLAEGSSAEAFF; V: TRBV5-1; size: few; D: NA; J: TRBJ1-1
DNA: TGTGCCAGCAGACGACAGGGAAACTATGGCTACACCTTC; CDR3: CASRRQGNYGYTF; V: TRBV6-5; size: NA; D: TRBD1; J: TRBJ1-2
DNA: TGTGCCAGCAGCTTATGGGGGTCGACAGGGCTGGATACCGGGGAGCTGTTTTTT; CDR3: CASSLWGSTGLDTGELFF; V: TRBV7-6; size: NA; D: TRBD1; J: TRBJ2-2
DNA: TGTGCCAGTAGCGAGACAGGGGGCGGAAACACCATATATTTT; CDR3: CASSETGGGNTIYF; V: TRBV19; size: NA; D: TRBD1; J: TRBJ1-3